A selection of T cell receptor beta chains follows, all from one sample in a study of cytomegalovirus exposure and HLA in healthy donors. Using immunoSEQ multiplex PCR, the repertoire was profiled, and TCRdb retains in-frame clones only, with some absent. The sample has about 140,000 clones, 80% seen once. Specimen: PBMCs. All receptors come from a man aged 25-40 years in good health and CMV-seronegative. CDR3s include the opening cysteine and the closing phenylalanine or tryptophan. D genes are given only for firm matches. Rows give clone size only sometimes, using once, few, many, or a class for an expanded clone.

j_gene | abundance | v_gene | d_gene | CDR3aa | CDR3nt
TRBJ2-2 | . | TRBV6-6 | TRBD2 | CASGSSGDTGELFF | TGTGCCAGCGGATCTAGCGGGGACACCGGGGAGCTGTTTTTT
TRBJ2-7 | . | TRBV9 | . | CASGIDGDSVYEQYF | TGTGCCAGCGGGATCGATGGGGACTCTGTCTACGAGCAGTACTTC
TRBJ1-5 | . | TRBV29-1 | TRBD1 | CSYSLFTGDSVNQPQNF | TGCAGCTACTCTCTCTTTACAGGGGATTCGGTCAATCAGCCCCAGAATTTT
TRBJ2-2 | . | TRBV5-1 | TRBD1 | CASSPGTGGAVGELFF | TGCGCCAGCAGCCCAGGGACAGGGGGCGCGGTCGGGGAGCTGTTTTTT
TRBJ2-1 | few | TRBV5-1 | TRBD2 | CASSLQPAGYLSSYNEQFF | TGCGCCAGCAGCTTGCAGCCAGCGGGGTACCTTAGCTCCTACAATGAGCAGTTCTTC
TRBJ2-5 | . | TRBV5-1 | . | CASSLGGVRETQYF | TGCGCCAGCAGCTTGGGCGGGGTTCGAGAGACCCAGTACTTC
TRBJ2-6 | . | TRBV19 | TRBD1 | CASKPVGQGRKQISGANVLTF | TGTGCCAGTAAACCGGTTGGACAGGGACGTAAGCAAATCTCTGGGGCCAACGTCCTGACTTTC
TRBJ2-5 | . | TRBV5-4 | TRBD2 | CASSRGGLAGLAAETQYF | TGTGCCAGCAGCCGAGGGGGACTAGCGGGACTGGCGGCCGAGACCCAGTACTTC
TRBJ1-2 | . | TRBV5-1 | . | CASSLGTGKIINYGYTF | TGCGCTAGCAGCTTAGGAACAGGGAAGATTATTAACTATGGCTACACCTTC
TRBJ2-7 | . | TRBV5-6 | . | CASSLRTDYEQYF | TGTGCCAGCAGCTTGAGGACAGATTACGAGCAGTACTTC
TRBJ1-1 | . | TRBV2 | . | CASRDILSPEAFF | TGTGCCAGCAGAGACATCTTGAGTCCTGAAGCTTTCTTT
TRBJ2-1 | many | TRBV2 | . | CASSQDSTEQFF | TGTGCCAGCAGCCAAGACTCAACTGAGCAGTTCTTC
TRBJ2-7 | . | TRBV29-1 | TRBD1 | CSVGGTGGEEQYF | TGCAGCGTTGGGGGGACAGGGGGCGAGGAGCAGTACTTC
TRBJ1-2 | once | TRBV28 | TRBD1 | CASSSGQRVYGYTF | TGTGCCAGCAGTTCGGGACAGAGAGTCTATGGCTACACCTTC
TRBJ2-5 | . | TRBV10-2 | TRBD2 | CASSESLAGGQETQYF | TGCGCCAGCAGTGAGTCGTTAGCGGGGGGACAAGAGACCCAGTACTTC
TRBJ1-4 | . | TRBV9 | . | CASSGPSSDEKLFF | TGTGCCAGCAGCGGGCCATCGAGCGATGAAAAACTGTTTTTT
TRBJ2-7 | . | TRBV2 | TRBD2 | CASSLAGGAPYEQYF | TGTGCCAGCAGCCTAGCGGGGGGGGCCCCTTACGAGCAGTACTTC
TRBJ2-2 | . | TRBV30 | . | CAWSGLAGRGYGELFF | TGTGCCTGGAGTGGACTGGCGGGAAGAGGATACGGGGAGCTGTTTTTT
TRBJ1-2 | . | TRBV6-5 | . | CASCTNNYGYTF | TGTGCCAGCTGCACTAATAACTATGGCTACACCTTC
TRBJ2-2 | . | TRBV7-3 | . | CASSFLGGTGELFF | TGTGCCAGCAGCTTTTTGGGGGGCACCGGGGAGCTGTTTTTT
TRBJ2-7 | . | TRBV27 | TRBD1 | CASSLWTGGTDEQYF | TGTGCCAGCAGTTTGTGGACAGGGGGTACGGACGAGCAGTACTTC
TRBJ2-7 | . | TRBV28 | TRBD1 | CASSPIVRDRSYEQYF | TGTGCCAGCAGTCCGATAGTCCGGGACAGGTCCTACGAGCAGTACTTC
TRBJ2-7 | few | TRBV6-1 | TRBD1 | CASIGQESYEQYF | TGTGCCAGCATCGGACAGGAATCCTACGAGCAGTACTTC
TRBJ1-2 | . | TRBV6-5 | . | CASSRGNGYTF | TGTGCCAGCAGTAGGGGAAATGGCTACACCTTC
TRBJ2-3 | . | TRBV27 | . | CASSRRTDTQYF | TGTGCCAGCAGCCGTCGCACAGATACGCAGTATTTT
TRBJ2-7 | . | TRBV6-6 | TRBD2 | CASSRLAGVVEQYF | TGTGCCAGCAGCAGACTAGCGGGAGTCGTCGAGCAGTACTTC
TRBJ1-4 | . | TRBV30 | . | CAWSSSQQQVNEKLFF | TGTGCCTGGAGTTCTTCCCAACAGCAGGTAAATGAAAAACTGTTTTTT
TRBJ1-1 | once | TRBV28 | . | CASRAVGGRPEAFF | TGTGCCAGCAGGGCAGTAGGAGGTAGACCTGAAGCTTTCTTT
TRBJ2-2 | . | TRBV9 | . | CASSGGNGELFF | TGTGCCAGCTCCGGGGGTAACGGGGAGCTGTTTTTT
TRBJ1-6 | . | TRBV9 | . | CASSVGERNSPLHF | TGTGCCAGCAGCGTAGGTGAGAGGAATTCACCCCTCCACTTT
TRBJ1-4 | . | TRBV27 | TRBD1 | CASSPQGAVGEKLFF | TGTGCCAGCAGTCCCCAGGGGGCTGTGGGTGAAAAACTGTTTTTT
TRBJ2-5 | . | TRBV9 | TRBD1 | CASSRGQGVSETQYF | TGTGCCAGCAGCCGTGGACAGGGGGTATCAGAGACCCAGTACTTC
TRBJ2-3 | . | TRBV5-6 | TRBD2 | CASSLEGLGGRSTDTQYF | TGTGCCAGCAGCTTGGAAGGTTTGGGCGGGAGAAGCACAGATACGCAGTATTTT
TRBJ2-1 | . | TRBV2 | . | CASLRDPRSYNEQFF | TGTGCCAGCCTCCGGGATCCTCGATCCTACAATGAGCAGTTCTTC
TRBJ2-2 | . | TRBV5-1 | . | CASSLFGSSNTGELFF | TGCGCCAGCAGCTTGTTCGGGTCCTCGAACACCGGGGAGCTGTTTTTT
TRBJ1-1 | . | TRBV5-1 | . | CASSLRPAATEAFF | TGCGCCAGCAGCTTGAGACCGGCGGCCACTGAAGCTTTCTTT
TRBJ1-2 | . | TRBV7-2 | TRBD1 | CASSSQTGHYGYTF | TGTGCCAGCAGCTCACAGACAGGGCACTATGGCTACACCTTC
TRBJ1-3 | few | TRBV6-5 | . | CASTSRGPTDTIYF | TGTGCCAGCACCTCCAGGGGACCCACGGACACCATATATTTT
TRBJ2-7 | . | TRBV9 | . | CASSVLSGEQYF | TGTGCCAGCAGCGTACTCTCCGGGGAGCAGTACTTC
TRBJ2-1 | . | TRBV5-1 | TRBD1 | CASSSGTGGTNYNEQFF | TGCGCCAGCAGCTCCGGGACAGGGGGCACGAACTACAATGAGCAGTTCTTC
TRBJ2-7 | . | TRBV5-1 | . | CASSLSSFSYEQYF | TGCGCCAGCAGCTTATCCTCGTTTTCCTACGAGCAGTACTTC
TRBJ1-5 | . | TRBV19 | . | CASSMVGSNQPQHF | TGTGCCAGTAGTATGGTCGGTAGCAATCAGCCCCAGCATTTT
TRBJ2-7 | once | TRBV2 | TRBD1 | CASRAGQGTYEQYF | TGTGCCAGCAGGGCTGGACAGGGTACCTACGAGCAGTACTTC
TRBJ1-1 | . | TRBV29-1 | TRBD1 | CSGDRRPGTEAFF | TGCAGCGGGGACAGGCGGCCGGGAACTGAAGCTTTCTTT
TRBJ2-1 | . | TRBV27 | TRBD2 | CASRSGGPLVF | TGTGCCAGTAGAAGCGGGGGCCCGCTGGTCTTC
TRBJ2-4 | . | TRBV11-2 | . | CASSLKGLAKNIQYF | TGTGCCAGCAGCTTAAAGGGGTTAGCCAAAAACATTCAGTACTTC
TRBJ1-3 | . | TRBV6-1 | . | CASNRQGNTIYF | TGTGCCAGCAACCGACAAGGAAACACCATATATTTT
TRBJ1-2 | . | TRBV25-1 | TRBD1 | CASGRTGEIYGYTF | TGTGCCAGCGGACGGACAGGGGAAATCTATGGCTACACCTTC
TRBJ1-2 | . | TRBV28 | . | CASSSGISGYTF | TGTGCCAGCAGTTCAGGGATTTCTGGCTACACCTTC
TRBJ1-2 | . | TRBV6-6 | TRBD1 | CASSPEAGQGAFGYTF | TGTGCCAGCAGCCCCGAGGCAGGACAGGGGGCGTTTGGCTACACCTTC
TRBJ1-2 | . | TRBV5-1 | TRBD1 | CASRPDRGNYGYTF | TGCGCCAGCAGACCGGACAGGGGTAACTATGGCTACACCTTC
TRBJ2-7 | . | TRBV6-6 | . | CASSYRGNSYEQYF | TGTGCCAGCAGTTACCGGGGGAATTCCTACGAGCAGTACTTC
TRBJ2-3 | . | TRBV28 | . | CASSPPGGSKDTQYF | TGTGCCAGCAGTCCCCCCGGGGGATCTAAAGATACGCAGTATTTT
TRBJ2-7 | . | TRBV6-1 | TRBD1 | CASSDLGTGYYEQYF | TGTGCCAGCAGTGACCTCGGGACAGGCTATTACGAGCAGTACTTC
TRBJ2-1 | . | TRBV10-1 | TRBD1 | CASSVHRGRLSEQFF | TGCGCCAGCAGCGTACACAGGGGGCGCTTAAGTGAGCAGTTCTTC
TRBJ1-3 | few | TRBV5-1 | . | CASSRETDSGNTIYF | TGCGCCAGCAGCCGGGAGACAGACTCTGGAAACACCATATATTTT
TRBJ2-3 | . | TRBV5-1 | . | CASSLRPRGGTDTQYF | TGCGCCAGCAGCTTGAGACCGCGGGGTGGCACAGATACGCAGTATTTT
TRBJ1-2 | once | TRBV27 | TRBD1 | CASRPLASRARGPGYTF | TGTGCCAGCAGACCTCTGGCCAGCCGGGCCAGGGGGCCTGGCTACACCTTC
TRBJ2-7 | . | TRBV5-1 | . | CASSDQVYPSYEQYF | TGCGCCAGCAGCGATCAAGTCTACCCATCCTACGAGCAGTACTTC